One sample yielded the 31 T cell receptor beta chains listed below, sequenced in a study of T cells in Graves' hyperthyroidism and ophthalmopathy (dated by TCRdb to the late 2010s). The library was built by means of multiplex PCR. Sequencing used an Illumina HiSeq 2000. The TCR beta CDR3 regions were amplified from the RNA transcripts. A first-round RT-PCR of the TCR CDR3 used the HTBI primer set with the Qiagen OneStep RT-PCR kit. Through fastp at Q25 and MiXCR, TCRdb rebuilt clones from the public reads, retaining in-frame beta chains. Rows with one shared CDR3 protein collapse into an entry with the most common genes and DNA. The sample has over 500,000 distinct CDR3 sequences on record, 14% of them singletons. 14% of the sample is held by the ten biggest clonotypes. What was sequenced was blood. These receptors originate from a woman aged 35 to 49 with Graves' hyperthyroidism.

The chain has TRBV28 and TRBJ2-5, with D possibly matching TRBD1 (6 bases). The CDR3 is made up of 15 amino acids. Germline V lookup: CDR1 MDHEN, CDR2 SYDVKM. V lost 6 bases and J lost 5, with 19 bases in between. The CDR3 loop is CASSPTGRLGETQYF. The CDR3 DNA follows: TGTGCCAGCAGCCCTACAGGGCGGCTCGGGGAGACCCAGTACTTC. The whole variable domain, remainder taken from reference TRBV28 and TRBJ2-5, is DVKVTQSSRYLVKRTGEKVFLECVQDMDHENMFWYRQDPGLGLRLIYFSYDVKMKEKGDIPEGYSVSREKKERFSLILESASTNQTSMYLCASSPTGRLGETQYFGPGTRLLVL.

This sequence joins TRBV28 and TRBJ1-1; TRBD1 is a possible D gene (5 bases). The CDR3 has 17 residues. V was cut by 6 bases and J by 0 bases, with 20 bases left in between. In germline, CDR1 is MDHEN, CDR2 SYDVKM. The CDR3: CASRSGPLREMNTEAFF. In DNA, the CDR3 is TGTGCCAGCAGGTCAGGCCCTCTCAGGGAAATGAACACTGAAGCTTTCTTT.

This clonotype was observed many times. The chain carries TRBV20-1 and TRBJ2-7, with D possibly matching TRBD1 (6 bases). In germline, CDR1 is DFQATT, CDR2 SNEGSKA (reference sequence). The CDR3 totals 15 residues. V shed 0 bases and J shed 3 bases, with 15 bases lying between them. The CDR3 DNA sequence: TGCAGTGCTAGAGATCCAACAGGGAATTTCTACGAGCAGTACTTC. Protein sequence: CSARDPTGNFYEQYF.

This clonotype was found a few times. The chain links TRBV6-1 to TRBJ1-2, with D perhaps matching TRBD1 (5 bases). CDR3 length: 14 amino acids. V was pared by 5 bases and J by 8 bases, with 18 bases between. The V gene's germline CDR1 is MNHNS and CDR2 SASEGT. The CDR3 sequence is CASSNPGTSRGYTF. The CDR3 nucleotides are TGTGCCAGCAGTAACCCCGGGACGTCAAGGGGCTACACCTTC.

This clonotype was counted many times. V gene TRBV6-2 or TRBV6-3 combines with J gene TRBJ2-5, with D perhaps assigned TRBD1 or TRBD2 (5 bases each). This CDR3 has 12 residues. Trimming removed 6 bases at V and 13 bases at J, with 18 bases between. The germline CDR1 and CDR2 sequences are MNHEY and SVGEGT. Written as DNA, the CDR3 is TGTGCCAGCAGCTCCTCCGTGTCGGGACGGTACTTC. Residues: CASSSSVSGRYF.

This clonotype was seen ten or more times. This sequence joins TRBV7-9 and TRBJ2-7; D is unresolved. Looked up from germline, CDR1 is SEHNR and CDR2 is FQNEAQ (reference sequence). Trimming took 3 bases from V and 2 from J, leaving 8 bases between them. The CDR3 runs 13 residues. The CDR3 nucleotides are TGTGCCAGCAGCTTCGATGCCACCTACGAGCAGTACTTC. Protein: CASSFDATYEQYF.

The gene calls are TRBV10-1 and TRBJ2-2; D tentatively reads TRBD1 or TRBD2 (5 bases each). This CDR3 is built from 15 residues. Germline lookup yields CDR1 WNHNN and CDR2 SYGVQD (reference sequence). The V and J ends lost 3 bases and 4 bases respectively, with 12 bases between them. The CDR3 nucleotides are TGCGCCAGCAGTGATTGGGGGTCTTCCACCGGGGAGCTGTTTTTT. Its translation: CASSDWGSSTGELFF.

In this sample, this clonotype turned up many times. The J gene is TRBJ2-3, the V gene TRBV28; TRBD2 matches 12 bases. In germline, CDR1 is MDHEN, CDR2 SYDVKM. J lost 3 bases, V lost 4 bases, and 8 bases had no gene match. There are 17 residues in the CDR3. CDR3 nucleotide sequence: TGTGCCAGCAGTTCCCAACCTGGACTAGCGGGGACAGATACGCAGTATTTT. As protein: CASSSQPGLAGTDTQYF.

Written as DNA, the CDR3 is TGTGCCAGCAGTACGAGGTTCGAGCAGTACTTC. This sequence encodes CASSTRFEQYF. The rearrangement uses TRBV5-6 and TRBJ2-7, with D hard to call. The CDR3 sequence is 11 residues long. Germline CDR1 is SGHDT and CDR2 is YYEEEE. V lost 5 bases and J 6 bases, leaving 9 bases between the germline ends.

This chain connects TRBV4-1 to TRBJ2-5; the D is unclear. V was trimmed by 1 base and J by 5 bases, leaving 8 bases between them. Germline V lookup: CDR1 MGHRA, CDR2 YSYEKL. This CDR3 contains 13 residues. CDR3 in amino acids: CASSQVLIETQYF. CDR3 DNA: TGCGCCAGCAGCCAAGTCCTGATTGAGACCCAGTACTTC.

There are a few counts of this clonotype. The chain uses TRBV4-1 and TRBJ2-4; no definite D call. Germline V lookup: CDR1 MGHRA, CDR2 YSYEKL. Trimming removed 0 bases at V and 7 bases at J, with 13 bases between. The CDR3 is 15 residues long. The CDR3 bases are TGCGCCAGCAGCCAAGACCCCCCGGCGGCCAACATTCAGTACTTC. It specifies CASSQDPPAANIQYF.

This clonotype was seen at least ten times. J is TRBJ2-7 and V is TRBV12-3 or TRBV12-4, with a possible D match to TRBD2 (6 bases). The CDR3 has 17 residues. The V and J ends lost 6 bases and 7 bases respectively, with 28 bases between them. CDR3 region: CASSRKPFGGPPVEQYF. CDR3 nucleotide sequence: TGTGCCAGCAGCCGTAAGCCCTTTGGAGGGCCGCCTGTGGAGCAGTACTTC.

This clonotype was detected ten times or more. The gene calls are TRBV28 and TRBJ2-1; TRBD2 is a possible D gene (5 bases). Trimming left V 2 bases short and J 6 bases short, with 26 bases between. This CDR3 contains 19 residues. Germline CDR1 reads MDHEN; CDR2 reads SYDVKM. This chain's CDR3 is CASSLPAVRRRNSGNEQFF. The DNA for the CDR3 is TGTGCCAGCAGTTTACCGGCTGTAAGGAGGAGAAACTCGGGCAATGAGCAGTTCTTC.

This clonotype was seen ten or more times. This rearrangement joins TRBV20-1 to TRBJ2-5; D gene ambiguous. This CDR3 region has 12 residues. Looked up from germline, CDR1 is DFQATT and CDR2 is SNEGSKA (reference sequence). The ends were cut back, 3 bases at V and 4 bases at J, with 9 bases in the middle. The CDR3 nucleotides are TGCAGTGCTAGGGGGTTGGGAGAGACCCAGTACTTC. It is translated as CSARGLGETQYF.

This clonotype has only a few counts. The chain combines TRBV30 with TRBJ2-7, with 10 bases lining up with TRBD1. This CDR3 has 14 amino acids. From germline, CDR1 is GTSNPN and CDR2 SVGIG (reference sequence). With V trimmed by 2 bases and J by 2 bases, 3 bases remained unmatched. CDR3: CAWSRGTGAYEQYF. DNA of the CDR3: TGTGCCTGGAGTAGGGGGACAGGGGCCTACGAGCAGTACTTC.

This chain uses TRBV28 with TRBJ1-1, with TRBD1 matching 7 bases. Germline-derived CDR1 and CDR2 are MDHEN and SYDVKM. The V segment lost 5 bases and the J segment 5 bases; nucleotides outside the gene matches: 14. This CDR3 is 16 amino acids long. CDR3 residues: CASSPGRGGGVTEAFF. CDR3 DNA: TGTGCCAGCAGTCCTGGGCGTGGAGGGGGCGTGACTGAAGCTTTCTTT.

This CDR3 reads CAISGGTSGRDTQYF. The CDR3 nucleotides are TGTGCCATCAGTGGGGGGACTAGCGGGCGTGATACGCAGTATTTT. This chain uses TRBV10-3 with TRBJ2-3; the match to TRBD2 covers 12 bases. Trimming removed 4 bases from V and 6 bases from J; junction bases left unmatched: 5. The CDR3 contains 15 residues. CDR1 ENHRY and CDR2 SYGVKD come from the germline V gene.

This clonotype was recorded at least ten times. The rearrangement uses TRBV5-5 and TRBJ1-3; D is unclear. This CDR3 comprises 15 residues. V was clipped by 0 bases and J by 4 bases, with 11 bases between them. Looked up from germline, CDR1 is SGHKS and CDR2 is YYEKEE (reference sequence). In DNA, the CDR3 is TGTGCCAGCAGCTTGGAGGTCACCGGCGGAAACACCATATATTTT. Translating gives CASSLEVTGGNTIYF.

This clonotype has at least ten counts. The V and J genes are TRBV2 and TRBJ2-7; 7 bases line up with TRBD2. The CDR3 has 10 amino acids. Germline lookup yields CDR1 SNHLY and CDR2 FYNNEI. With 7 bases clipped from V and 7 bases from J, the junction kept 1 base outside the gene matches. CDR3 residues: CASMGGEQYF. The DNA of the CDR3 is TGTGCCAGCATGGGGGGGGAGCAGTACTTC.

This clonotype has a handful of counts. The chain has TRBV5-6 and TRBJ2-1, with 16 bases fitting TRBD2. Trimming at V came to 6 bases and at J to 0 bases, leaving 9 bases not matched to a gene. CDR1 is SGHDT, CDR2 YYEEEE, per germline. The CDR3 extends over 19 amino acids. The DNA of the CDR3 is TGTGCCAGCACCGGGGGACTAGCGGGAGGGCCAAGCTCCTACAATGAGCAGTTCTTC. This sequence encodes CASTGGLAGGPSSYNEQFF.

The rearrangement joins TRBV19 to TRBJ2-2; TRBD2 is a possible D gene (6 bases). Germline assignment: CDR1 LNHDA and CDR2 SQIVND (reference sequence). The ends were cut back, 4 bases at V and 1 base at J, with 7 bases in the middle. The CDR3 contains 14 residues. The CDR3 loop is CASSTRENTGELFF. CDR3 bases: TGTGCCAGTAGTACGCGGGAGAACACCGGGGAGCTGTTTTTT.

The chain has TRBV27 and TRBJ1-4; 8 bases fit TRBD1. CDR3 length equals 15 residues. Germline-derived CDR1 and CDR2 are MNHEY and SMNVEV (reference sequence). V lost 5 bases, J lost 8 bases, and 10 bases stayed unmatched. CDR3 in amino acids: CASSGRNRGVEKLFF. The CDR3 region has the DNA TGTGCCAGCAGTGGACGAAACAGGGGGGTCGAAAAACTGTTTTTT.

This clonotype was recorded at least ten times. The chain joins TRBV2 to TRBJ2-7; 8 bases are a match to TRBD1. CDR1 is SNHLY, CDR2 FYNNEI, per germline. CDR3 length equals 15 residues. V lost 6 bases and J lost 1; bases outside the gene matches: 8. The CDR3 reads CASSPPDRGSYEQYF. In nucleotides, the CDR3 is TGTGCCAGCAGCCCTCCTGACAGGGGTTCCTACGAGCAGTACTTC.

There are many counts of this clonotype. The CDR3 sequence is CAIKTGTRTYEQYF. The DNA for the CDR3 is TGTGCCATCAAAACCGGGACGCGGACCTACGAGCAGTACTTC. The V gene is TRBV10-3, the J gene TRBJ2-7; D tentatively fits TRBD1 or TRBD2 (5 bases each). This CDR3 is 14 amino acids long. Per germline, CDR1 ENHRY and CDR2 SYGVKD. Trimming left V 7 bases short and J 2 bases short, with 15 bases between.

This chain joins TRBV28 and TRBJ2-1; TRBD1 agrees at 7 bases. The germline gives CDR1 MDHEN, CDR2 SYDVKM. This CDR3 is built from 17 residues. V gave up 6 bases and J gave up 12 bases; unmatched junction bases: 23. CDR3 in DNA: TGTGCCAGCAGCCCCCCCCTTGAGACAGGGCGGTACCATGGGCAGTTCTTC. Residues: CASSPPLETGRYHGQFF.

This clonotype was picked up many times. The rearrangement links TRBV6-4 to TRBJ2-3, with 10 bases that match TRBD2. This CDR3 spans 16 amino acids. Trimming took 0 bases from V and 5 from J; bases not matched to a gene: 5. From germline, CDR1 is MRHNA and CDR2 SNTAGT. The CDR3 DNA reads TGTGCCAGCAGTGACTCGAAGCGGGAGGGCGTAGATACGCAGTATTTT. This encodes CASSDSKREGVDTQYF.

This clonotype was seen ten or more times. The chain is built from TRBV5-1 and TRBJ1-1; D is perhaps TRBD1 (5 bases). This CDR3 comprises 15 residues. The germline gives CDR1 SGHRS, CDR2 YFSETQ. The V and J ends lost 6 bases and 1 base respectively, with 16 bases between them. The CDR3 coding sequence is TGCGCCAGCAAACAATTGGGGCAGACGAACACTGAAGCTTTCTTT. Its protein product is CASKQLGQTNTEAFF.

This clonotype came up many times. The chain has TRBV28 and TRBJ1-5; 7 bases are shared with TRBD1. Trimming took 9 bases from V and 0 from J; bases not matched to a gene: 11. This CDR3 is built from 16 residues. Germline lookup yields CDR1 MDHEN and CDR2 SYDVKM. CDR3 residues: CASLRQGGYSNQPQHF. The CDR3 bases are TGTGCCAGTCTAAGACAGGGAGGCTATAGCAATCAGCCCCAGCATTTT.

The genes are TRBV20-1 and TRBJ1-5, with D unclear. The CDR3 totals 14 residues. Trimming removed 0 bases from V and 4 bases from J, with 10 bases in between. Germline loops: CDR1 DFQATT, CDR2 SNEGSKA (reference sequence). CDR3 loop: CSAREAQKNQPQHF. CDR3 DNA: TGCAGTGCTAGAGAAGCACAGAAGAATCAGCCCCAGCATTTT.

This clonotype was seen many times. The chain uses TRBV28 and TRBJ1-2, with 7 bases matching TRBD1. The V and J ends lost 2 bases and 1 base, in that order; junction bases with no gene match: 4. This CDR3 is 15 amino acids long. The germline gives CDR1 MDHEN, CDR2 SYDVKM. This CDR3 is CASSLGGQSNYGYTF. Written as DNA, the CDR3 is TGTGCCAGCAGTTTAGGGGGACAGAGTAACTATGGCTACACCTTC.

This clonotype showed up many times. The V and J genes are TRBV27 and TRBJ1-1; 9 bases fit TRBD1. The CDR3 runs to 16 residues. The junction had 7 bases not matched to a gene; V was cut back by 5 bases and J by 0 bases. Per germline, CDR1 MNHEY and CDR2 SMNVEV (reference sequence). The CDR3: CASSPTGGLMNTEAFF. Here the CDR3 DNA reads TGTGCCAGCAGTCCCACAGGGGGCTTAATGAACACTGAAGCTTTCTTT.